These 4 T cell receptor beta chains were sequenced from one sample in a study of beta chain features in type 1 diabetes. The antigens these receptors bind are not known. The entirety of the isolated RNA underwent reverse transcription, so expressed TCRB transcripts were sequenced. Here immunoSEQ multiplex PCR was the method, and the copy in TCRdb shows in-frame clones only, minus some. The table records about 650,000 clones, roughly an eighth of them present only once. Study-wide points: Shorter TCRB CDR3s, moderately but significantly so, marked every one of the four CD4+ subsets in Type 1 diabetes patients.

Specimen: naive CD4+ T cells from blood. The receptors stem from a man in his thirties or forties with type 1 diabetes.

The V call is TRBV7-9, the J call TRBJ2-1, with D maybe TRBD1 (6 bases). The ends were cut back, 4 bases at V and 0 bases at J, with 13 bases in the middle. The CDR3 extends over 16 amino acids. Looked up from germline, CDR1 is SEHNR and CDR2 is FQNEAQ (reference sequence). The CDR3 DNA follows: TGTGCCAGCAGCTCTCATCGCAGGGGCTCCTACAATGAGCAGTTCTTC. As protein: CASSSHRRGSYNEQFF.

The rearrangement links TRBV14 to TRBJ2-2, with D hard to call. Germline loops: CDR1 SGHDN, CDR2 FVKESK. Deletions cut 4 bases from V and 6 bases from J, with 9 bases between. This CDR3 comprises 13 residues. The CDR3 DNA sequence: TGTGCCAGCAGCCCTAGGACGTCCGGGGAGCTGTTTTTT. It specifies CASSPRTSGELFF.

The genes are TRBV5-4 and TRBJ2-1; D gene ambiguous. Germline CDR1 and CDR2: SGHNT and YYREEE (reference sequence). This CDR3 comprises 14 residues. V lost 1 base and J 4 bases, leaving 9 bases between the germline ends. Written as DNA, the CDR3 is TGTGCCAGCAGCTTGACGGCCGAGTACAATGAGCAGTTCTTC. Translation: CASSLTAEYNEQFF.

In regard to this clone: The sample carries other DNA sequences with the same CDR3. V usage is TRBV7-2 and J usage is TRBJ2-7; D call uncertain. V lost 6 bases, J lost 0 bases, and 3 bases lay in between. Germline-derived CDR1 and CDR2 are SGHTA and FQGNSA. This CDR3 region has 11 residues. The CDR3 nucleotides are TGTGCCAGCAGTCGCTCCTACGAGCAGTACTTC. This translates into CASSRSYEQYF.